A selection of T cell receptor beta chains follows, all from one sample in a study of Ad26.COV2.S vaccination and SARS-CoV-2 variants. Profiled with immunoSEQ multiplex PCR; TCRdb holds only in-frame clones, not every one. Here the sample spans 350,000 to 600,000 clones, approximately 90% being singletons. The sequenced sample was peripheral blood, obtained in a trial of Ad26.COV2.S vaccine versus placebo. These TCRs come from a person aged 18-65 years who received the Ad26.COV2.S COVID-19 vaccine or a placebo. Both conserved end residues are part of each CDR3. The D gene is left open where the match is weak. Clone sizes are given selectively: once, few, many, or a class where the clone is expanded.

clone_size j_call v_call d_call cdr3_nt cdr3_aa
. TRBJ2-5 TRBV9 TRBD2 TGTGCCAGCAGCAAGTCCGGGGGGGCCGAGACCCAGTACTTC CASSKSGGAETQYF
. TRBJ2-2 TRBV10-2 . TGCGCCAGCAGTGAACTAGGGACTGCACGCACCGGGGAGCTGTTTTTT CASSELGTARTGELFF
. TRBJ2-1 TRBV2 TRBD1 TGTGCCAGCATCGGACAGGGCTATAATGAGCAGTTCTTC CASIGQGYNEQFF
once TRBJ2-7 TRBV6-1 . TGTGCCAGCAGTGATTTTGGAGGGATCTACGAGCAGTACTTC CASSDFGGIYEQYF
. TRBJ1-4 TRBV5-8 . TGTGCCAGCAGCCCAGACAGAGATGCAACTAATGAAAAACTGTTTTTT CASSPDRDATNEKLFF
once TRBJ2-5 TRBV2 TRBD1 TGTGCCAGCAGACCTACAGGGGTATTTCAAGAGACCCAGTACTTC CASRPTGVFQETQYF
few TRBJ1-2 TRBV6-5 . TGTGCCAGCAGTTACGGGGTAGGCTATGGCTACACCTTC CASSYGVGYGYTF
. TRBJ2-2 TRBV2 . TGTGCCAGCAGTGAAGTGGACTCAGACACCGGGGAGCTGTTTTTT CASSEVDSDTGELFF
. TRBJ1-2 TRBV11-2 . TGTGCCAGCAGCCTCGCGAAGGGGGTACACTATGGCTACACCTTC CASSLAKGVHYGYTF
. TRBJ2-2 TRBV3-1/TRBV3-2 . TGTGCCAGCAGCCACGGAATAGGCGAGTACACCGGGGAGCTGTTTTTT CASSHGIGEYTGELFF
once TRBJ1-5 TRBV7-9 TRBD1 TGTGCCAGCGCTTCGGACAGGGCGGGGAATCAGCCCCAGCATTTT CASASDRAGNQPQHF
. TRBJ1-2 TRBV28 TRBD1 TGTGCCAGCAGGGTACAGGGGGGGATTCGCGGCTACACCTTC CASRVQGGIRGYTF